Each of the 30 T cell receptor beta chains below was sequenced from the same sample in a study of shared clonotypes between healthy human individuals. Assay: immunoSEQ multiplex PCR; the TCRdb copy retains only in-frame clones and omits some. The top ten hold roughly 40% of the sample, which has approximately 100,000 clones, less than 80% seen once. Sample: memory CD8+ T cells sorted from blood. Subset given: CD45RO+ cells pooled with CCR7-negative TemRA cells. The receptors were gathered from a man aged 25 to 40 in good health.

V gene TRBV25-1 combines with J gene TRBJ2-7; 8 positions agree with TRBD1. The CDR3 consists of 15 residues. Germline trimming cut 2 bases from V and 6 bases from J; bases unmatched to any gene: 9. In germline, CDR1 is MGHDK, CDR2 SYGVNS. The CDR3 region has the DNA TGTGCCAGCAGTGAACAACGGGACAGGAGAATCGAGCAGTACTTC. It encodes CASSEQRDRRIEQYF.

On this clone: The sample contains more than one DNA sequence encoding this CDR3. CDR3 region: CASSDSGNEKLFF. Written as DNA, the CDR3 is TGTGCCAGCAGTGACTCGGGTAATGAAAAACTGTTTTTT. This chain joins TRBV2 and TRBJ1-4; unclear D gene. Trimming took 3 bases from V and 4 from J, leaving 6 bases between them. The germline gives CDR1 SNHLY, CDR2 FYNNEI. This CDR3 spans 13 amino acids. The complete variable domain, with remaining parts taken from reference TRBV2 and TRBJ1-4, reads EPEVTQTPSHQVTQMGQEVILRCVPISNHLYFYWYRQILGQKVEFLVSFYNNEISEKSEIFDDQFSVERPDGSNFTLKIRSTKLEDSAMYFCASSDSGNEKLFFGSGTQLSVL.

The rearrangement joins TRBV2 to TRBJ2-4, with 8 bases fitting TRBD1. The CDR3 runs to 16 residues. The germline V gene has CDR1 SNHLY and CDR2 FYNNEI. V gave up 6 bases and J gave up 2 bases; unmatched junction bases: 9. CDR3 in amino acids: CASRDPGGLTKNIQYF. DNA of the CDR3: TGTGCCAGCAGAGATCCAGGGGGCCTGACCAAAAACATTCAGTACTTC.

This chain connects TRBV5-1 to TRBJ2-3; tentatively, D is TRBD2 (5 bases). The germline CDR1 and CDR2 sequences are SGHRS and YFSETQ. The V and J ends lost 4 bases and 0 bases respectively, with 9 bases between them. The CDR3 is made up of 14 amino acids. In DNA form, the CDR3 reads TGCGCCAGCAGCCTGGACTCTAGCACAGATACGCAGTATTTT. Amino acid sequence: CASSLDSSTDTQYF.

This clone was seen a handful of times. V usage is TRBV19 and J usage is TRBJ2-7; 9 positions match TRBD2. Germline V gene data show CDR1 as LNHDA and CDR2 as SQIVND (reference sequence). With V trimmed by 5 bases and J by 5 bases, 10 bases remained unmatched. This CDR3 has 15 residues. The CDR3 loop is CASSPIAGESNEQYF. CDR3 bases: TGTGCCAGTAGTCCGATAGCGGGAGAAAGCAACGAGCAGTACTTC.

This clone was counted between two and nine times. The chain links TRBV7-9 to TRBJ1-1; 7 bases align to TRBD1. Per the germline V gene, CDR1 is SEHNR and CDR2 is FQNEAQ (reference sequence). With V trimmed by 4 bases and J by 3 bases, 11 bases remained unmatched. This CDR3 contains 16 residues. The CDR3 DNA sequence: TGTGCCAGCAGCTCCGACAGGGTCCAGTTGGACACTGAAGCTTTCTTT. Protein product: CASSSDRVQLDTEAFF.

The chain combines TRBV10-1 with TRBJ2-5, with unresolved D. This CDR3 region has 14 residues. The V gene lost 4 bases and the J gene lost 5 bases, with 14 bases spanning the gap. Germline V lookup: CDR1 WNHNN, CDR2 SYGVQD (reference sequence). Written as DNA, the CDR3 is TGCGCCAGCAGTGCGAGGACCCCTCCGGAGACCCAGTACTTC. Translated, it gives CASSARTPPETQYF.

The chain links TRBV4-2 to TRBJ2-2; D is ambiguous. Germline V gives CDR1 LGHNA, CDR2 YNFKEQ. V lost 0 bases and J 8 bases, leaving 16 bases between the germline ends. The CDR3 sequence is 16 residues long. Written as DNA, the CDR3 is TGTGCCAGCAGCCAAGAGAACAACGATCGGTCGGGGGAGCTGTTTTTT. Its protein product is CASSQENNDRSGELFF.

The V gene is TRBV6-1, the J gene TRBJ2-7, with 7 bases identical to TRBD1. There are 15 residues in the CDR3. CDR1 MNHNS and CDR2 SASEGT come from the germline V gene. The V and J ends lost 3 bases and 0 bases, in that order; junction bases with no gene match: 5. DNA for the CDR3: TGTGCCAGCAGTGAGCTAGGGACAGACTCCTACGAGCAGTACTTC. Protein: CASSELGTDSYEQYF.

The rearrangement uses TRBV7-8 and TRBJ2-3; no clear D. V was trimmed by 10 bases and J by 0 bases, leaving 17 bases between them. Germline CDR1 SGHVS, CDR2 FQNEAQ. The CDR3 covers 15 residues. Written as DNA, the CDR3 is TGTGCCACCAAAAGGAGCCCTACTAGCACAGATACGCAGTATTTT. Translation gives CATKRSPTSTDTQYF.

CDR3 region: CASSVHRDDTQYF. DNA of the CDR3: TGTGCCAGCAGTGTGCACAGGGATGATACGCAGTATTTT. The V gene is TRBV2, the J gene TRBJ2-3, with a possible D match to TRBD1 (6 bases). Trimming cost V 4 bases and J 6 bases, with 11 bases left between them. The CDR3 sequence is 13 residues long. CDR1 and CDR2 (germline): SNHLY, FYNNEI.

The CDR3 region is CASSLFPNIPGQGAYEQYF. In DNA form, the CDR3 reads TGTGCCAGCAGTTTATTTCCAAATATACCGGGACAGGGAGCCTACGAGCAGTACTTC. The chain combines TRBV28 with TRBJ2-7; 9 nucleotides match TRBD1. The CDR3 runs to 19 residues. J lost 2 bases, V lost 1 base, and 15 bases had no gene match. Germline-derived CDR1 and CDR2 are MDHEN and SYDVKM.

This chain connects TRBV11-3 to TRBJ2-2, with 8 bases matching TRBD1. V lost 5 bases and J lost 6; bases outside the gene matches: 5. Germline lookup yields CDR1 SGHNT and CDR2 YENEEA. The CDR3 is 14 amino acids. The CDR3 protein is CASSIRTGPGELFF. Written as DNA, the CDR3 is TGTGCCAGCAGCATCAGGACAGGGCCCGGGGAGCTGTTTTTT.

The V call is TRBV6-4, the J call TRBJ2-1; 7 bases are shared with TRBD1. Germline trimming cut 5 bases from V and 7 bases from J; bases unmatched to any gene: 5. Germline CDR1 reads MRHNA; CDR2 reads SNTAGT. The CDR3 totals 13 residues. DNA of the CDR3: TGTGCCAGCAGTCCGGGACAGCAAAATGAGCAGTTCTTC. As protein: CASSPGQQNEQFF.

This clone was picked up a small number of times. This rearrangement joins TRBV28 to TRBJ1-4; D is possibly TRBD1 (5 bases). The germline V gene has CDR1 MDHEN and CDR2 SYDVKM. CDR3 length equals 13 residues. The V gene lost 7 bases and the J gene lost 9 bases, with 15 bases spanning the gap. The CDR3 nucleotides are TGTGCCAGCACCGGACACCTGAGCCAAAAACTGTTTTTT. Residues: CASTGHLSQKLFF.

Worth noting for this clone: The same CDR3 is also encoded by other DNA sequences in this sample. The J gene is TRBJ2-7, the V gene TRBV5-1; TRBD1 might be the D (6 bases). V gave up 0 bases and J gave up 0 bases, with 10 bases separating them. The CDR3 covers 15 residues. Germline CDR1 and CDR2: SGHRS and YFSETQ. CDR3 bases: TGCGCCAGCAGCTTGGTCGACAGGAGCTCCTACGAGCAGTACTTC. Translated, it gives CASSLVDRSSYEQYF.

V is TRBV5-4 and J is TRBJ2-4; D may be TRBD2 (7 bases). V lost 2 bases to trimming and J lost 3 bases, with 12 bases between them. The CDR3 is 15 amino acids. Germline loops: CDR1 SGHNT, CDR2 YYREEE (reference sequence). The CDR3 loop is CASSLGGANKNIQYF. The CDR3 coding sequence is TGTGCCAGCAGCTTAGGGGGGGCTAACAAAAACATTCAGTACTTC.

CDR3 in DNA: TGTGCCAGCAGCCCGACTCAATCCCTTGAAGCTTTCTTT. It codes for CASSPTQSLEAFF. V and J are TRBV7-9 and TRBJ1-1; no clear D. V was pared by 5 bases and J by 7 bases, with 14 bases between. This CDR3 has 13 amino acids. The V gene's germline CDR1 is SEHNR and CDR2 FQNEAQ (reference sequence).

Only a few counts were recorded for this clone. This sequence joins TRBV7-3 and TRBJ1-2; D possibly corresponds to TRBD1 (6 bases). V lost 3 bases to trimming and J lost 4 bases, with 18 bases between them. This CDR3 spans 16 amino acids. Germline CDR1 is SGHTA and CDR2 is FQGTGA. Here the CDR3 reads CASSFGNGGTGYGYTF. The CDR3 coding sequence is TGTGCCAGCAGCTTTGGTAACGGGGGCACCGGCTATGGCTACACCTTC.

There are a few counts of this clone. This clone may be a read error of a much larger clone one base away. This same CDR3 is encoded by further DNA sequences in the sample. V gene TRBV6-4 combines with J gene TRBJ2-1, with TRBD2 identical over 12 bases. There are 15 residues in the CDR3. V lost 3 bases to trimming and J lost 4 bases; unmatched junction nucleotides: 1. In germline, CDR1 is MRHNA, CDR2 SNTAGT. The CDR3, as DNA: TGTGCCAGCAGTGAGACTAGCGGGAGTTACAATGAGCAGTTCTTC. As protein: CASSETSGSYNEQFF.

This clone was picked up a small number of times. At one of its ends the junction is not consistent with the germline gene, which may arise from a read error. The chain combines TRBV2 with TRBJ1-2, with TRBD1 as a possible D gene (6 bases). CDR1 is SNHLY, CDR2 FYNNEI, per germline. The CDR3 is 9 residues long. The CDR3: CASSDRPIF. The CDR3 DNA reads TGTGCCAGCAGCGACAGGCCTATCTTC.

The chain couples TRBV6-1 to TRBJ2-7; TRBD1 aligns across 7 bases. The CDR3 extends over 13 amino acids. Germline V gene lookup returns CDR1 MNHNS and CDR2 SASEGT. J lost 3 bases, V lost 10 bases, and 9 bases had no gene match. In nucleotides, the CDR3 is TGTGCCACCTCGCAGGGGGTACGCTACGAGCAGTACTTC. This codes for CATSQGVRYEQYF.

This rearrangement joins TRBV15 to TRBJ1-1; D remains unclear. CDR1 and CDR2 (germline): LNHNV, YYDKDF (reference sequence). The CDR3 has 14 residues. Trimming removed 5 bases from V and 4 bases from J, with 14 bases in between. The CDR3 DNA reads TGTGCCACCAGCGAAGAGGTAGGGTTCACTGAAGCTTTCTTT. Its translation is CATSEEVGFTEAFF.

This clone was counted once. This chain joins TRBV7-2 and TRBJ1-1; no definite D call. The V and J ends lost 1 base and 1 base respectively, with 7 bases between them. The CDR3 is made up of 14 amino acids. In germline, CDR1 is SGHTA, CDR2 FQGNSA. CDR3 sequence: CASSLGPKNTEAFF. CDR3 sequence (DNA): TGTGCCAGCAGCTTAGGCCCAAAGAACACTGAAGCTTTCTTT. Variable domain in full (rest from reference TRBV7-2 and TRBJ1-1): GAGVSQSPSNKVTEKGKDVELRCDPISGHTALYWYRQSLGQGLEFLIYFQGNSAPDKSGLPSDRFSAERTGGSVSTLTIQRTQQEDSAVYLCASSLGPKNTEAFFGQGTRLTVV.

The gene calls are TRBV6-5 and TRBJ2-7; the D gene is possibly TRBD2 (6 bases). The CDR3 spans 13 residues. The V gene lost 5 bases and the J gene lost 4 bases, with 12 bases spanning the gap. The V gene's germline CDR1 is MNHEY and CDR2 SVGAGI. The CDR3 DNA is TGTGCCAGCAGTCCAATGGGACTTTACGAGCAGTACTTC. This encodes CASSPMGLYEQYF.

The chain has TRBV7-9 and TRBJ2-5, with 9 bases that match TRBD2. V lost 3 bases to trimming and J lost 2 bases; unmatched junction nucleotides: 10. Germline CDR1 SEHNR, CDR2 FQNEAQ (reference sequence). This CDR3 spans 17 amino acids. The CDR3 coding sequence is TGTGCCAGCAGCTTGCCGGGACTAGCAACCTCACAAGAGACCCAGTACTTC. Translated, it gives CASSLPGLATSQETQYF.

The chain carries TRBV20-1 and TRBJ2-1; D gene uncertain. Between the trimmed V and J ends, which lost 6 bases and 8 bases, there was a span of 11 bases. The CDR3 consists of 11 residues. Germline assignment: CDR1 DFQATT and CDR2 SNEGSKA (reference sequence). The DNA of the CDR3 is TGCAGTGCGGGTCGGCTAGATGAGCAGTTCTTC. Protein product: CSAGRLDEQFF.

The rearrangement uses TRBV7-9 and TRBJ1-1; maybe TRBD1 (5 bases). Germline loops: CDR1 SEHNR, CDR2 FQNEAQ (reference sequence). Trimming took off 5 bases at V and 4 bases at J, with 11 bases between the two ends. The CDR3 runs to 13 residues. The DNA of the CDR3 is TGTGCCAGCAGCCGGCAGGGATCCACTGAAGCTTTCTTT. This encodes CASSRQGSTEAFF.

This chain links TRBV2 with TRBJ1-4; maybe TRBD1 (5 bases). This CDR3 is 14 amino acids long. V lost 2 bases and J lost 12, with 16 bases in between. Germline V gene sequence: CDR1 SNHLY, CDR2 FYNNEI. The CDR3 is CASSETGPPGELFF. The CDR3 nucleotides are TGTGCCAGCAGTGAAACCGGGCCTCCGGGGGAACTGTTTTTT.

In this sample, this clone turned up a few times. The chain recombines TRBV20-1 with TRBJ1-1; no firm D call. Germline V CDR1 and CDR2: DFQATT, SNEGSKA (reference sequence). Trimming cost V 5 bases and J 4 bases, with 5 bases left between them. This CDR3 has 10 residues. The CDR3 protein is CSAPITEAFF. DNA for the CDR3: TGCAGTGCTCCAATCACTGAAGCTTTCTTT.